A single sample is the source of the 9 T cell receptor beta chains below, sequenced in a study of regulatory and conventional T cells in RAG deficiency. Blood CD4+ CD25-low CD127-high conventional T cells supplied the genomic DNA template. The repertoire was sequenced with immunoSEQ multiplex PCR; TCRdb's copy has only in-frame clones and lacks some. This sample has 21,000 or so clones, with 85% to 95% found just once. The sample was also linked to a second study, of regulatory T cells. That work states: The PCR used 52 TRBV and 13 TRBJ primers.

The sequencing input was CD4+ T cells sorted from blood. The receptors were sampled from a human donor in good health.

This clone was observed once. This chain links TRBV6-6 with TRBJ1-5, with D perhaps TRBD1 (6 bases). Looked up from germline, CDR1 is MNHNY and CDR2 is SVGAGI (reference sequence). The CDR3 loop spans 13 amino acids. Deletions cut 8 bases from V and 6 bases from J, with 14 bases between. The CDR3 spells CASGQGSSQPQHF. CDR3 in DNA: TGTGCCAGCGGTCAGGGGAGTAGTCAGCCCCAGCATTTT.

This rearrangement joins TRBV15 to TRBJ1-6, with 8 nucleotides matching TRBD1. V gave up 4 bases and J gave up 7 bases; unmatched junction bases: 6. Germline-derived CDR1 and CDR2 are LNHNV and YYDKDF (reference sequence). The CDR3 runs 15 residues. The CDR3 coding sequence is TGTGCCACCAGCAAATCTAGACAGGGGAATTCACCCCTCCACTTT. Translation: CATSKSRQGNSPLHF.

This chain joins TRBV28 and TRBJ2-3, with D possibly being TRBD2 (5 bases). V was pared by 6 bases and J by 3 bases, with 10 bases between. CDR3 length: 13 residues. CDR1 and CDR2 (germline): MDHEN, SYDVKM. The CDR3 reads CASSRTGTDTQYF. CDR3 DNA: TGTGCCAGCAGCAGGACTGGGACAGATACGCAGTATTTT.

The chain employs TRBV5-1 and TRBJ2-7; 10 nucleotides match TRBD2. CDR1 and CDR2 from the germline V gene are SGHRS and YFSETQ. The length of the CDR3 is 14 residues. With 4 bases clipped from V and 2 bases from J, the junction kept 3 bases outside the gene matches. The CDR3 sequence is CASSPGTSAYEQYF. The CDR3, as DNA: TGCGCCAGCAGCCCCGGGACTAGCGCCTACGAGCAGTACTTC.

Only one count was recorded for this clone. The chain is built from TRBV27 and TRBJ2-5, with unresolved D. V lost 2 bases, J lost 2 bases, and 12 bases lay in between. The CDR3 totals 15 residues. Germline V CDR1 and CDR2: MNHEY, SMNVEV (reference sequence). CDR3 loop: CASSLEWGTQETQYF. In DNA form, the CDR3 reads TGTGCCAGCAGTTTAGAATGGGGTACTCAAGAGACCCAGTACTTC.

The V gene is TRBV23-1, the J gene TRBJ2-7; D is perhaps TRBD1 (5 bases). TRBV23-1 is filed as an ORF, its function uncertain. This CDR3 has 14 amino acids. V was pared by 4 bases and J by 1 base, with 11 bases between. CDR3 sequence reads: CASSLPQGSYEQYF. CDR3 nucleotide sequence: TGCGCCAGCAGTCTTCCCCAGGGATCCTACGAGCAGTACTTC.

The rearrangement links TRBV6-1 to TRBJ1-4, with unresolved D. V was clipped by 4 bases and J by 0 bases, with 9 bases between them. CDR1 MNHNS and CDR2 SASEGT come from the germline V gene. The CDR3 runs 15 residues. This CDR3 reads CASSVHRATNEKLFF. CDR3 bases: TGTGCCAGCAGTGTACATCGTGCAACTAATGAAAAACTGTTTTTT.

This clone came up a few times. This chain uses TRBV19 with TRBJ2-5; D remains ambiguous. The ends were cut back, 2 bases at V and 5 bases at J, with 6 bases in the middle. This CDR3 is built from 12 residues. Germline V gene data show CDR1 as LNHDA and CDR2 as SQIVND (reference sequence). CDR3 in DNA: TGTGCCAGTAGTATAATGGGGGAGACCCAGTACTTC. It yields the protein CASSIMGETQYF.

The V gene is TRBV5-1, the J gene TRBJ1-1; D is undetermined. The CDR3 totals 13 residues. With 7 bases removed from V and 4 bases from J, the gap between germline ends came to 14 bases. The germline V gene encodes CDR1 SGHRS and CDR2 YFSETQ. The CDR3 reads CASRLRIGTEAFF. The DNA for the CDR3 is TGCGCCAGCCGCCTGAGAATAGGCACTGAAGCTTTCTTT.